Shown below are 5 T cell receptor beta chains from a single sample sequenced in a study of T cells in tuberculosis. The data were produced by immunoSEQ multiplex PCR, yet TCRdb's version contains in-frame clones alone and is incomplete. The sample shows 35,000 to 45,000 clones, 90% to 95% of them seen only once. The sample comprised PBMCs. Source of these receptors: a donor aged 5 to 30 with latent tuberculosis or without tuberculosis infection. Some clones in this sample may be carry-over from other donors' samples.

The CDR3 is CASSMKRVSDEQYF. In DNA, the CDR3 is TGTGCCAGTAGTATGAAGAGGGTGAGCGACGAGCAGTACTTC. The chain carries TRBV19 and TRBJ2-7; TRBD2 might be the D (5 bases). Between the trimmed V and J ends, which lost 3 bases and 5 bases, there was a span of 14 bases. The CDR3 runs 14 residues. Germline-derived CDR1 and CDR2 are LNHDA and SQIVND (reference sequence). Based on the CDR3 plus reference TRBV19 and TRBJ2-7, the full variable domain is DGGITQSPKYLFRKEGQNVTLSCEQNLNHDAMYWYRQDPGQGLRLIYYSQIVNDFQKGDIAEGYSVSREKKESFPLTVTSAQKNPTAFYLCASSMKRVSDEQYFGPGTRLTVT.

This clone was counted a single time. This chain connects TRBV5-1 to TRBJ2-1; 11 bases agree with TRBD2. With 1 base clipped from V and 9 bases from J, the junction kept 6 bases outside the gene matches. Germline values: CDR1 SGHRS, CDR2 YFSETQ. The CDR3 totals 15 residues. The CDR3 sequence is CASSLRTSGSTEQFF. The CDR3, as DNA: TGCGCCAGCAGCTTGCGAACTAGCGGGAGCACTGAGCAGTTCTTC.

This clone was observed a few times. The rearrangement uses TRBV6-5 and TRBJ2-2; D is unclear. Germline CDR1 reads MNHEY; CDR2 reads SVGAGI. Trimming took 4 bases from V and 4 from J, leaving 10 bases between them. This CDR3 has 14 amino acids. In nucleotides, the CDR3 is TGTGCCAGCAGTTTTGCGTCGAGCACCGGGGAGCTGTTTTTT. Translated, it gives CASSFASSTGELFF.

This chain links TRBV13 with TRBJ2-7; perhaps TRBD2 as D (6 bases). V was cut by 4 bases and J by 0 bases, with 13 bases left in between. The CDR3 consists of 15 residues. The V gene's germline CDR1 is PRHDT and CDR2 FYEKMQ (reference sequence). CDR3 sequence: CASSSSGLISYEQYF. The CDR3 DNA reads TGTGCCAGCAGCTCCAGCGGGCTAATCTCCTACGAGCAGTACTTC. The variable domain in full, completed from reference TRBV13 and TRBJ2-7, reads AAGVIQSPRHLIKEKRETATLKCYPIPRHDTVYWYQQGPGQDPQFLISFYEKMQSDKGSIPDRFSAQQFSDYHSELNMSSLELGDSALYFCASSSSGLISYEQYFGPGTRLTVT.

The V gene is TRBV19, the J gene TRBJ1-1, with a possible D match to TRBD1 (5 bases). Between the trimmed V and J ends, which lost 3 bases and 0 bases, there was a span of 14 bases. This CDR3 is 16 amino acids long. Germline CDR1 and CDR2: LNHDA and SQIVND (reference sequence). The CDR3 DNA reads TGTGCCAGTAGTATTCGGGGGGGACTCATGAACACTGAAGCTTTCTTT. Translating it yields CASSIRGGLMNTEAFF. The complete variable domain, with remaining parts taken from reference TRBV19 and TRBJ1-1, reads DGGITQSPKYLFRKEGQNVTLSCEQNLNHDAMYWYRQDPGQGLRLIYYSQIVNDFQKGDIAEGYSVSREKKESFPLTVTSAQKNPTAFYLCASSIRGGLMNTEAFFGQGTRLTVV.